The next 8 T cell receptor beta chains were all read from a single sample in a study. TCRdb itself ran the 5' RACE reads through MiXCR, one entry per CDR3 protein. The sample has about 9,800 distinct CDR3 sequences, approximately 24% seen once. The sorted Tregs were CD4+CD25+CD127-/low cells. The sequenced sample was Tregs sorted from blood. These receptors were obtained from a female donor with breast cancer.

This clonotype has a handful of counts. The chain employs TRBV20-1 and TRBJ2-1; 9 nucleotides match TRBD1. V trimming: 2 bases; J trimming: 8 bases; junction bases outside the gene matches: 7. The CDR3 is made up of 14 amino acids. Germline CDR1 reads DFQATT; CDR2 reads SNEGSKA (reference sequence). CDR3 sequence (DNA): TGCAGTGCTAGACGCCCGGACAGGGGCTATGAGCAGTTCTTC. This codes for CSARRPDRGYEQFF.

This clonotype was picked up many times. V is TRBV19 and J is TRBJ2-1; 11 bases align to TRBD2. V was pared by 3 bases and J by 3 bases, with 4 bases of the junction left unmatched. This CDR3 has 16 residues. Germline CDR1 and CDR2: LNHDA and SQIVND (reference sequence). DNA for the CDR3: TGTGCCAGTAGTATCTACGGGACTAGCGGCTACAATGAGCAGTTCTTC. This codes for CASSIYGTSGYNEQFF.

This clonotype is labeled as medium-sized. This sequence joins TRBV29-1 and TRBJ2-5; D tentatively reads TRBD1 or TRBD2 (6 bases each). The ends were cut back, 7 bases at V and 5 bases at J, with 20 bases in the middle. This CDR3 has 14 amino acids. Germline V CDR1 and CDR2: SQVTM, ANQGSEA. This CDR3 is CSARRVGARETQYF. CDR3 sequence (DNA): TGCAGCGCCAGGAGGGTGGGGGCCCGGGAGACCCAGTACTTC.

The sample holds a few counts of this clonotype. A read error is possible here, since a much larger clone lies one base away. In nucleotides, the CDR3 is TGTGCCAGCAGTAATTCGGACGGCCCTAGAGAGGGTGGCTACACCTTC. It codes for CASSNSDGPREGGYTF. This sequence joins TRBV2 and TRBJ1-2; D not certain. Germline lookup yields CDR1 SNHLY and CDR2 FYNNEI. Trimming left V 5 bases short and J 7 bases short, with 23 bases between. This CDR3 is built from 16 residues.

In its sample, this clonotype was seen once. This may be a read error: a much more frequent sequence differs by one nucleotide. For the CDR3, the DNA is TGTGCCAGCTCACAGGCTCAGGGGATAGTCTACGAGCAGTACTTC. Translation gives CASSQAQGIVYEQYF. The chain couples TRBV2 to TRBJ2-7, with D maybe TRBD1 (6 bases). CDR3 size: 15 residues. V lost 8 bases, J lost 3 bases, and 20 bases lay in between. From germline, CDR1 is SNHLY and CDR2 FYNNEI.

This clonotype counts as medium-sized. CDR3 amino acids: CSARGVGTGSSYNEQFF. DNA of the CDR3: TGCAGTGCTAGAGGGGTGGGAACAGGGAGCTCCTACAATGAGCAGTTCTTC. V usage is TRBV20-1 and J usage is TRBJ2-1; D perhaps matches TRBD1 (6 bases). Germline loops: CDR1 DFQATT, CDR2 SNEGSKA (reference sequence). The CDR3 is made up of 17 amino acids. The V end lost 1 base, the J end lost 0 bases, and 16 bases lay between the germline ends.

This clonotype was recorded at least ten times. The gene calls are TRBV7-2 and TRBJ2-7; the D gene could be TRBD1 or TRBD2 (5 bases each). This CDR3 is 16 amino acids long. CDR1 is SGHTA, CDR2 FQGNSA, per germline. V was cut by 0 bases and J by 3 bases, with 15 bases left in between. The CDR3 region is CASSLAGTVWSYEQYF. The CDR3 DNA follows: TGTGCCAGCAGCTTAGCGGGGACGGTGTGGAGCTACGAGCAGTACTTC.

This clonotype is deemed medium-sized. The genes are TRBV6-5 and TRBJ2-7; TRBD2 matches 11 bases. CDR1 and CDR2 from the germline V gene are MNHEY and SVGAGI. V shed 6 bases, J shed 2 bases, and the junction held 6 bases outside the gene matches. The CDR3 extends over 15 amino acids. DNA of the CDR3: TGTGCCAGCAGCGCGGGACTAGCGGAAACCTACGAGCAGTACTTC. Encoded protein: CASSAGLAETYEQYF.